This T cell receptor beta chain is from a study of CD8 T cells in Susac syndrome. V dropped 7 bases and J dropped 8; count of bases not matched to a gene: 7. This CDR3 has 13 residues. Germline V lookup: CDR1 KGHSH, CDR2 LQKENI. This clonotype has only one observation. TCR beta sequencing was performed on blood CD8+ and CD4+ T cells. Treatment-naive patients with stable or active relapsing-remitting disease served as multiple sclerosis controls. In contrast to the negatively isolated CD8+ and CD4+ T cells, TEMRA cells were FACS-enriched. It was with random hexamers that about 0.45 to 1 ug RNA was reverse transcribed. TCR beta CDR3 was amplified by immunoSEQ multiplex PCR. This amplification extended across 54 Vbeta and 13 Jbeta segments. TCRdb called the immunoSEQ multiplex PCR reads again in MiXCR, with one record for every CDR3 protein. The profile shows 150,000 to 180,000 distinct CDR3 sequences, around 95% of them singletons.

This sequence joins TRBV18 and TRBJ2-1; TRBD2 agrees at 8 bases. The specimen sequenced was CD8+ T cells from PBMCs. This clonotype was obtained from a human donor with multiple sclerosis. Here the CDR3 reads CASWAGLADEQFF. The CDR3 DNA reads as TGTGCCAGCTGGGCTGGACTAGCCGATGAGCAGTTCTTC.